This TCR beta chain was recovered during a study of blood T cell repertoires in COVID-19. At the level of the study: Specimens from acute and convalescent COVID-19 originated in the United States, Italy and Spain. PBMCs, B-cell-depleted T cells, or T cells provided the cDNA or gDNA that made up the material.

Seattle-derived patients entered the study during active infection and were followed longitudinally. Per the study methods: Reference gene primer amplification in the assay estimated nucleated cell counts. Repertoires were generated with immunoSEQ multiplex PCR, while TCRdb's copy carries only in-frame clones and drops some. D and trimming were read from the DNA, whereas the V and J calls and clone size are those reported in that table. Of some 72,000 clones listed, approximately 80% are singletons. V trimming: 0 bases; J trimming: 7 bases; junction bases outside the gene matches: 4. The germline CDR1 and CDR2 sequences are MGHRA and YSYEKL. There are 15 residues in the CDR3.

Sample: peripheral blood. The chain joins TRBV4-1 to TRBJ1-5, with 9 bases matching TRBD1. This TCR was recovered from a man aged 50 to 59 with COVID-19, enrolled during active disease. The CDR3 region is CASSQDGGTGQPQHF. The DNA for the CDR3 is TGCGCCAGCAGCCAAGATGGGGGGACAGGGCAGCCCCAGCATTTT.